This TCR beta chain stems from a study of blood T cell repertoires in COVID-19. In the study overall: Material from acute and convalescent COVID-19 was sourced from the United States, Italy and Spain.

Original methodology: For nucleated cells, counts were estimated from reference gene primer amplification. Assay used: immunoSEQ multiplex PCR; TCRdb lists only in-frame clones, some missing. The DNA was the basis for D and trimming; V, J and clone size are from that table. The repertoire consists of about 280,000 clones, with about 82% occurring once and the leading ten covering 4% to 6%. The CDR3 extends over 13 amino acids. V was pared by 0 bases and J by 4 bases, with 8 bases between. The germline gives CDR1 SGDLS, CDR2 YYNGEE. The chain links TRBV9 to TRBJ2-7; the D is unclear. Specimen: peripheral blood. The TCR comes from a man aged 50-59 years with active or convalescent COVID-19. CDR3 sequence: CASSVAAQYEQYF. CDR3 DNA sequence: TGTGCCAGCAGCGTAGCTGCTCAGTACGAGCAGTACTTC.